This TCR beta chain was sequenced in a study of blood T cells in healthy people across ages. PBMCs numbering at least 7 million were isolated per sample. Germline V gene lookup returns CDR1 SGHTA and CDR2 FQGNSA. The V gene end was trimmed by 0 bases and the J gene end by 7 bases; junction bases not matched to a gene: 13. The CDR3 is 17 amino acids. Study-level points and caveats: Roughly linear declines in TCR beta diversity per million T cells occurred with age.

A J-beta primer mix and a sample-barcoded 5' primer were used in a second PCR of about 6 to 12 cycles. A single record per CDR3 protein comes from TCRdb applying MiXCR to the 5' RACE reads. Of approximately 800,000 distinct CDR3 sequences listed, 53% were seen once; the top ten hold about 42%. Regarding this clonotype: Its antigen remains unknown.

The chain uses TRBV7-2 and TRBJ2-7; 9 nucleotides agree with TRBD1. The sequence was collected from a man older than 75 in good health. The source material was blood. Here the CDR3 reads CASSLASRPTGGGEQYF. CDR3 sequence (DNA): TGTGCCAGCAGCTTAGCCTCCCGCCCGACAGGGGGTGGTGAGCAGTACTTC. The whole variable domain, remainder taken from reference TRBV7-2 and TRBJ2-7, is GAGVSQSPSNKVTEKGKDVELRCDPISGHTALYWYRQSLGQGLEFLIYFQGNSAPDKSGLPSDRFSAERTGGSVSTLTIQRTQQEDSAVYLCASSLASRPTGGGEQYFGPGTRLTVT.